The 28 T cell receptor beta chains in this list originate from one sample, sequenced in a study of cytomegalovirus exposure and HLA in healthy donors (dated by TCRdb to 2016 to 2017). Library method: the immunoSEQ multiplex PCR assay. For the multiplex PCR, a mixture combining 60 forward primers for TCR Vbeta segments and 13 reverse primers for TCR Jbeta segments was used. TCRdb re-hosts the immuneACCESS table, in-frame sequences only. Its copies lack some clones; in the studies checked, an unresolved V gene accounts for under half of them, and the cause for the rest is not known. The sample yields some 170,000 clones; about four fifths were counted once. The top ten hold approximately 5% of the sample. The material sequenced was PBMCs. All receptors come from a woman younger than 30 in good health and CMV-seropositive.

The genes are TRBV6-1 and TRBJ1-2; TRBD1 is a possible D gene (6 bases). Germline-derived CDR1 and CDR2 are MNHNS and SASEGT. The V gene lost 2 bases and the J gene lost 5 bases, with 12 bases spanning the gap. This CDR3 spans 14 amino acids. The CDR3 is CASSEYGGSYGYTF. In nucleotides, the CDR3 is TGTGCCAGCAGTGAATATGGGGGCTCGTATGGCTACACCTTC.

V gene TRBV19 combines with J gene TRBJ1-5; possible D gene TRBD1, 5 bases. V was cut by 5 bases and J by 4 bases, with 15 bases left in between. The CDR3 has 15 residues. The germline CDR1 and CDR2 sequences are LNHDA and SQIVND (reference sequence). CDR3 region: CASSGGDPGNQPQHF. CDR3 DNA sequence: TGTGCCAGTAGTGGAGGGGACCCGGGGAATCAGCCCCAGCATTTT.

The CDR3 here is CASSDSIGGAADTQYF. CDR3 bases: TGTGCCAGCAGTGACTCGATTGGGGGGGCGGCGGATACGCAGTATTTT. The gene calls are TRBV6-4 and TRBJ2-3; D is possibly TRBD2 (7 bases). The CDR3 loop spans 16 amino acids. V shed 0 bases and J shed 6 bases, with 16 bases lying between them. Germline V lookup: CDR1 MRHNA, CDR2 SNTAGT.

There are a few counts of this clone. V is TRBV7-7 and J is TRBJ1-1, with D uncertain. The germline V gene has CDR1 SSHAT and CDR2 FNYEAQ (reference sequence). CDR3 size: 13 residues. V was shortened by 2 bases and J by 1 base, with 5 bases between the two germline ends. Written as DNA, the CDR3 is TGTGCCAGCAGCTTACGAGAGAACACTGAAGCTTTCTTT. This translates into CASSLRENTEAFF. Based on the CDR3 plus reference TRBV7-7 and TRBJ1-1, the full variable domain is GAGVSQSPRYKVTKRGQDVTLRCDPISSHATLYWYQQALGQGPEFLTYFNYEAQPDKSGLPSDRFSAERPEGSISTLTIQRTEQRDSAMYRCASSLRENTEAFFGQGTRLTVV.

The rearrangement links TRBV10-2 to TRBJ1-2; no clear D gene. There are 15 residues in the CDR3. V lost 7 bases and J lost 0, with 15 bases in between. CDR1 and CDR2 (germline): WSHSY, SAAADI. As DNA, the CDR3 is TGCGCCAGCACCCACGCCGGCAGGCCTAACTATGGCTACACCTTC. This gives the protein CASTHAGRPNYGYTF.

V and J are TRBV11-1 and TRBJ1-1; 9 bases are shared with TRBD1. Per the germline V gene, CDR1 is SGHAT and CDR2 is FQDESV (reference sequence). V was pared by 5 bases and J by 0 bases, with 13 bases of the junction left unmatched. CDR3 length equals 18 residues. CDR3: CASSNRGPLRGMNTEAFF. The DNA of the CDR3 is TGTGCCAGCAGCAACAGGGGGCCGTTAAGGGGAATGAACACTGAAGCTTTCTTT. Combining the CDR3 with reference TRBV11-1 and TRBJ1-1 gives the whole variable domain EAEVAQSPRYKITEKSQAVAFWCDPISGHATLYWYRQILGQGPELLVQFQDESVVDDSQLPKDRFSAERLKGVDSTLKIQPAELGDSAMYLCASSNRGPLRGMNTEAFFGQGTRLTVV.

The chain couples TRBV4-2 to TRBJ2-1, with D possibly TRBD2 on 5 matching bases. This CDR3 is built from 13 residues. V lost 1 base to trimming and J lost 7 bases, with 8 bases between them. CDR1 is LGHNA and CDR2 is YNFKEQ in the germline V gene. CDR3 sequence: CASSQGGFNEQFF. CDR3 bases: TGTGCCAGCAGCCAAGGAGGGTTTAATGAGCAGTTCTTC.

This chain joins TRBV5-4 and TRBJ1-5; 7 nucleotides match TRBD1. The germline V gene encodes CDR1 SGHNT and CDR2 YYREEE (reference sequence). This CDR3 contains 14 residues. V dropped 5 bases and J dropped 5; count of bases not matched to a gene: 7. The CDR3 here is CASSPGQLYQPQHF. In DNA form, the CDR3 reads TGTGCCAGCAGTCCGGGACAGCTTTATCAGCCCCAGCATTTT.

The chain links TRBV7-9 to TRBJ1-1; D is unresolved. This CDR3 region has 13 residues. Germline V gives CDR1 SEHNR, CDR2 FQNEAQ (reference sequence). V was clipped by 5 bases and J by 1 base, with 8 bases between them. The DNA for the CDR3 is TGTGCCAGCAGCCTGATCGGGAACACTGAAGCTTTCTTT. Translation gives CASSLIGNTEAFF.

V and J are TRBV7-8 and TRBJ2-1; 9 bases agree with TRBD2. The V and J ends lost 5 bases and 3 bases, in that order; junction bases with no gene match: 5. Germline CDR1 is SGHVS and CDR2 is FQNEAQ. This CDR3 has 15 amino acids. This CDR3 reads CASSQLAGGYNEQFF. The CDR3 nucleotides read TGTGCCAGCAGCCAACTAGCGGGCGGCTACAATGAGCAGTTCTTC.

This chain uses TRBV9 with TRBJ1-4; 12 bases are a match to TRBD1. The length of the CDR3 is 17 residues. J lost 8 bases, V lost 4 bases, and 12 bases had no gene match. Germline values: CDR1 SGDLS, CDR2 YYNGEE. The CDR3 nucleotides are TGTGCCAGCAGCCCAGGGACAGGGGGCAACTCTGGCGAAAAACTGTTTTTT. Translating gives CASSPGTGGNSGEKLFF.

V and J are TRBV9 and TRBJ2-7; D possibly corresponds to TRBD1 (6 bases). V shed 4 bases and J shed 3 bases, with 20 bases lying between them. The germline V gene encodes CDR1 SGDLS and CDR2 YYNGEE. This CDR3 comprises 16 residues. Written as DNA, the CDR3 is TGTGCCAGCAGCCCAACTACCGGGACAACTATCTACGAGCAGTACTTC. This gives the protein CASSPTTGTTIYEQYF.

The chain is built from TRBV30 and TRBJ2-7; the D gene is possibly TRBD2 (6 bases). The ends were cut back, 4 bases at V and 0 bases at J, with 13 bases in the middle. The CDR3 is 14 residues long. Germline-derived CDR1 and CDR2 are GTSNPN and SVGIG (reference sequence). The CDR3 sequence is CAWNRDWDSYEQYF. CDR3 in DNA: TGTGCCTGGAATCGGGACTGGGACTCCTACGAGCAGTACTTC.

This clone was seen only once. V and J are TRBV5-1 and TRBJ2-3; TRBD2 matches at 9 bases. Germline V gene sequence: CDR1 SGHRS, CDR2 YFSETQ. This CDR3 region has 15 residues. The V and J ends lost 3 bases and 4 bases, in that order; junction bases with no gene match: 6. The CDR3 sequence is CASSSGLADADTQYF. The CDR3 DNA reads TGCGCCAGCAGCTCGGGACTAGCAGACGCAGATACGCAGTATTTT.

V gene TRBV6-6 combines with J gene TRBJ1-1, with a possible D match to TRBD1 (5 bases). V was clipped by 11 bases and J by 3 bases, with 16 bases between them. This CDR3 has 13 residues. Germline V CDR1 and CDR2: MNHNY, SVGAGI (reference sequence). The CDR3 coding sequence is TGTGCCGCAGAGGGGACGGGGGACACTGAAGCTTTCTTT. Translation gives CAAEGTGDTEAFF.

CDR3 DNA sequence: TGTGCCAGCAGCCTTAGACCGGACAGGGACTTACGGAATCAGCCCCAGCATTTT. The encoded protein is CASSLRPDRDLRNQPQHF. The rearrangement uses TRBV7-2 and TRBJ1-5; 8 nucleotides align to TRBD1. With V trimmed by 5 bases and J by 4 bases, 16 bases remained unmatched. Germline values: CDR1 SGHTA, CDR2 FQGNSA. The CDR3 length is 18 residues.

This rearrangement joins TRBV18 to TRBJ1-5; 7 bases are shared with TRBD1. CDR1 and CDR2 (germline): KGHSH, LQKENI. This CDR3 is 17 amino acids long. Trimming removed 5 bases from V and 0 bases from J; junction bases left unmatched: 10. CDR3 nucleotides: TGTGCCAGCTCAGAAGGGACAGCTAGTTTTAGCAATCAGCCCCAGCATTTT. Translation gives CASSEGTASFSNQPQHF.

The chain couples TRBV28 to TRBJ1-2; 8 nucleotides line up with TRBD1. Germline CDR1 and CDR2: MDHEN and SYDVKM. CDR3 length: 11 residues. V lost 6 bases and J lost 8; bases outside the gene matches: 2. The CDR3 region is CASRDRVGYTF. The DNA of the CDR3 is TGTGCCAGCAGGGACAGGGTCGGCTACACCTTC.

The CDR3 loop reads CASSTGQGLRYGYTF. CDR3 bases: TGTGCCAGCAGCACCGGACAGGGGCTGCGGTATGGCTACACCTTC. The chain recombines TRBV7-9 with TRBJ1-2, with TRBD1 matching over 9 bases. The CDR3 contains 15 residues. V shed 5 bases and J 5 bases; nucleotides not matched to a gene: 9. The germline CDR1 and CDR2 sequences are SEHNR and FQNEAQ (reference sequence).

The chain carries TRBV18 and TRBJ1-1, with 10 bases that match TRBD1. This CDR3 comprises 18 residues. CDR1 is KGHSH, CDR2 LQKENI, per germline. After removal of 6 bases from V and 1 base from J, the junction contained 14 bases not matched to a gene. The chain's CDR3 is CASSAPTGGVVENTEAFF. The CDR3 DNA follows: TGTGCCAGCTCGGCGCCGACAGGGGGCGTCGTCGAGAACACTGAAGCTTTCTTT.

The chain is built from TRBV18 and TRBJ2-3; 14 bases align to TRBD2. The V and J ends lost 0 bases and 6 bases, in that order; junction bases with no gene match: 5. The CDR3 length is 17 residues. Germline CDR1 and CDR2: KGHSH and LQKENI. The CDR3 sequence: CASSPPGTSGGEDTQYF. For the CDR3, the DNA is TGTGCCAGCTCACCACCAGGGACTAGCGGGGGTGAGGATACGCAGTATTTT.

V and J are TRBV4-2 and TRBJ1-6; 7 bases align to TRBD1. The CDR3 is made up of 15 amino acids. V shed 0 bases and J 7 bases; nucleotides not matched to a gene: 3. Germline lookup yields CDR1 LGHNA and CDR2 YNFKEQ. As DNA, the CDR3 is TGTGCCAGCAGCCAAGATAGACAGGGCAATTCACCCCTCCACTTT. This codes for CASSQDRQGNSPLHF.

The chain carries TRBV30 and TRBJ2-1; TRBD1 aligns across 8 bases. Looked up from germline, CDR1 is GTSNPN and CDR2 is SVGIG (reference sequence). This CDR3 region has 13 residues. The trim removed 1 base at V and 7 bases at J, leaving 3 bases unmatched. The CDR3 here is CAWSEDRENEQFF. In DNA, the CDR3 is TGTGCCTGGAGTGAGGACAGGGAGAATGAGCAGTTCTTC.

As concerns this clone: A read error may produce the germline difference seen at one junction end. This chain joins TRBV7-9 and TRBJ2-4, with 7 bases aligning to TRBD2. CDR3 length: 18 residues. Per the germline V gene, CDR1 is SEHNR and CDR2 is FQNEAQ (reference sequence). The CDR3 DNA reads TGTGCCAGCAGCCCCCCTCGGCGGGGGTTTCTAGCCAAAAACAGTCAGTACTTC. Residues: CASSPPRRGFLAKNSQYF.

The rearrangement links TRBV18 to TRBJ2-3; TRBD1 aligns across 7 bases. Germline V gene sequence: CDR1 KGHSH, CDR2 LQKENI. The CDR3 sequence is 18 residues long. The J segment lost 0 bases and the V segment lost 2 bases, leaving 11 bases of the junction unmatched. The DNA of the CDR3 is TGTGCCAGCTCACCAACCATCGTACAGGGGCGAAGCACAGATACGCAGTATTTT. Translation: CASSPTIVQGRSTDTQYF.

V and J are TRBV6-6 and TRBJ1-5; weak D call: TRBD1 (6 bases). The CDR3 extends over 16 amino acids. The germline V gene encodes CDR1 MNHNY and CDR2 SVGAGI (reference sequence). The V end was cut by 0 bases, the J end by 5 bases, with 14 bases between. CDR3 nucleotides: TGTGCCAGCAGTTACTCCACAGGGTGGAAGGATCAGCCCCAGCATTTT. Its protein is CASSYSTGWKDQPQHF.

The rearrangement joins TRBV19 to TRBJ2-7; D might be TRBD2 (5 bases). Germline V gene lookup returns CDR1 LNHDA and CDR2 SQIVND (reference sequence). V was clipped by 4 bases and J by 3 bases, with 16 bases between them. The CDR3 is 15 residues long. Here the CDR3 reads CASSNRREVFYEQYF. The CDR3 DNA sequence: TGTGCCAGTAGTAACCGCCGGGAAGTCTTCTACGAGCAGTACTTC.

The rearrangement links TRBV10-2 to TRBJ2-5, with TRBD2 matching over 12 bases. Germline CDR1 and CDR2: WSHSY and SAAADI. V lost 4 bases and J lost 4; bases outside the gene matches: 7. The CDR3 totals 16 residues. CDR3 sequence: CASSGLAGDARETQYF. The CDR3 DNA follows: TGCGCCAGCAGTGGACTAGCGGGGGATGCAAGAGAGACCCAGTACTTC.